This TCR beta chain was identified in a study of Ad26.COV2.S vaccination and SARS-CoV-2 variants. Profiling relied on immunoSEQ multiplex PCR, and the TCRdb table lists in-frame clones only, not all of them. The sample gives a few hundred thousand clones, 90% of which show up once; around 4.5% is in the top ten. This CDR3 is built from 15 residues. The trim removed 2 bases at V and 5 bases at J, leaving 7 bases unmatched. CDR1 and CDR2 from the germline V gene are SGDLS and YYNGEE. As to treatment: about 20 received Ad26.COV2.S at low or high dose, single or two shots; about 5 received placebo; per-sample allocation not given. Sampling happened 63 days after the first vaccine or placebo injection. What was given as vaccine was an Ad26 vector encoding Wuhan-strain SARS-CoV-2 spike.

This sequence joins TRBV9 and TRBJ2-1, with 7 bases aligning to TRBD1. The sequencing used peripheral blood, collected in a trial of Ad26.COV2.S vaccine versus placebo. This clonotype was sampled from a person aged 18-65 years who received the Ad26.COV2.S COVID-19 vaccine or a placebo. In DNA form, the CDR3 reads TGTGCCAGCAGCGTCCGGGACAGTACCCACAATGAGCAGTTCTTC. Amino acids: CASSVRDSTHNEQFF.